Reported below is one TCR beta chain. No antigen is known for it. Per-base qualities were not stored, and no clone one base away is much larger. This specimen comes from a study of cytomegalovirus exposure and HLA in healthy donors (dated by TCRdb to between 2016 and 2019). Context from the whole study: In an earlier analysis of under 750 of the donors, 250 to 300 Gb of sequence data and some 100 million unique TCR beta sequences from about 190 million T cells were reported. An early release covering just under 650 HLA-typed donors comprised roughly 300 gigabases of sequencing data and around 86 million unique TCR sequences. Among the approximately 430 genotyped donors, approximately 82% belonged to the genetic ancestry cluster associated with self-reported Caucasian donors. The study aimed to test whether signatures of past pathogen exposure could be identified by cataloging public T cell receptors. The study profiled the T cell repertoires of more than 500 subjects by immunosequencing and related them to cytomegalovirus serostatus. In addition to the first cohort of roughly 700 subjects, a separate validation cohort of approximately 130 different subjects was used. High-throughput TCR immunosequencing, statistical association of individual TCRs with disease status, and machine learning were combined to predict cytomegalovirus infection status. In a later analysis, previously published TCR beta repertoires from 550 to 700 donors were re-analyzed and high-resolution HLA genotyping was added so that TCR occurrence patterns could be studied. The later analysis used no new phenotypic data to find candidate immune exposures, relying instead on TCR beta sequences and their occurrence across donors. To decide whether each TCR beta V gene segment behaved as functional or pseudogenic, an earlier analysis of some 600 of the donors relied on high-throughput TCR beta sequencing. Donor age, sex, ethnicity and CMV serostatus were compiled alongside the repertoire data. A later genetic analysis took genome-wide SNP genotypes for about 55% of the roughly 700 donors and used that subset as a discovery cohort. All discovery cohort repertoires had been generated on a single sequencing platform. HLA typing included class I and class II loci at four-digit resolution. The number of typed donors differed by locus: about 629-630 for A, B, C, DRB1 and DQB1; 500 to 550 for DQA1; fewer than 610 for DPA1; and 400 to 480 for DPB1. A handful of DR-DQ haplotypes were handled as single units for association and clustering because linkage in the cohort was strong. Among about 390 genotyped donors of the cohort, an average of approximately 250,000 unique TCR beta nucleotide sequences were sequenced per donor, roughly 18% of them non-productive.

The cohort was made up of roughly 670 healthy bone marrow donors. Cohort members were all nominally healthy when sampled, although unrecorded immune exposures were likely present. The donor tested CMV seropositive and was one of the 289 seropositive cohort members. Every donor gave a peripheral blood sample, and the peripheral blood mononuclear cells from that sample were used for TCR beta sequencing. Genomic DNA was extracted from the blood cell samples with the Qiagen DNeasy Blood Extraction Kit. The receptor library was made with the immunoSEQ multiplex PCR assay. The multiplex PCR relied on a mix of 60 forward primers for TCR Vbeta segments and 13 reverse primers for TCR Jbeta segments. A multiplex PCR assay on genomic DNA amplified the CDR3 region of rearranged TCR beta genes. The Illumina HiSeq System was used to sequence the amplified TCR beta libraries as 87-base-pair reads. The authors processed their data as follows. In a later analysis, roughly 80 million unique TCR beta chains were counted across the approximately 640 repertoires, and roughly 9.9 million of these chains were shared by at least two donors. Raw reads were error-corrected and collapsed into unique sequences by a nearest-neighbor algorithm in which closely related sequences were merged to remove PCR and sequencing errors. CDR3 sequences were aligned to IMGT reference sequences to assign V, D and J gene segments. For a sequence to be retained, at least a six-nucleotide match to both a V gene segment and a J gene segment was required. Rearrangements were classified as productive when the CDR3 lacked stop codons and remained in frame with V and J, and all other rearrangements were classified as non-productive. Following IMGT convention, CDR3 was defined as the stretch from the second conserved V-encoded cysteine to the conserved J-encoded phenylalanine. In an earlier analysis of roughly 610 of the donors, sequences lacking an unambiguous match to a single V gene segment were excluded. An earlier analysis of several hundred of the donors called V segments functional above 56.7% productive rearrangements and segregating when the between-donor standard deviation exceeded 5%. A statistical classification framework was built to diagnose cytomegalovirus status from the catalog of TCR beta chain sequences. In a later analysis, V and J genes were assigned by comparing TCR nucleotide sequences against IMGT/GENE-DB human TR gene sequences. A later analysis assigned CDR3 sequences and most-parsimonious VDJ recombination scenarios with the TCRdist pipeline. In a later analysis, each TCR beta chain was defined by its CDR3 amino acid sequence together with its V-gene family, and reads without a unique V-gene family were excluded. As a way to deal with suspected cross-contamination and a sequencing artifact, a later analysis dropped hundreds of nucleotide sequences that were highly shared and had low generation probability. For each public chain, a later analysis derived a clonal expansion index from normalized ranks of inferred template counts within each repertoire. Generation probabilities in a later analysis came from a VDJ recombination model fitted to out-of-frame rearrangements, and those results were checked against IGoR. A later analysis scored TCR-TCR, TCR-HLA and TCR-CMV co-occurrence with hypergeometric tests, applying a repertoire-size bias correction to TCR pairs. To estimate false discovery rates, a later analysis permuted the HLA or CMV assignments 20 times. A later analysis grouped co-occurring TCRs with DBSCAN, adding TCRdist sequence similarity when clustering within HLA-allele-positive subsets. Co-occurrence clustering excluded repertoires with fewer than 30,000 or more than 120,000 public chains, plus five with anomalous nucleotide sharing. TCRdb holds this immuneACCESS table with in-frame rearrangements only. Some clones are missing; in checked studies, unresolved V genes explain under half, and the rest has no known cause. V, J and clone size are taken as reported in that table, and D and trimming were inferred from the DNA itself. For this sample there are around 120,000 clones; 75% to 90% appear just once. The ten biggest clones cover 5.5% to 6% of the sample.

From the cysteine up to the phenylalanine, the CDR3 has a length of 14 residues. The only DNA kept is the CDR3, 42 bases in frame from the first base. CDR1 and CDR2, looked up from the germline V gene, are MDHEN and SYDVKM. The germline V end is reduced by 6 bases and the J end by 3 bases; junction bases left unmatched: 6. General conclusions and limits of the study: Assigning TCR associations to individual alleles was difficult when HLA alleles, especially DR and DQ, strongly co-occurred. In a later analysis, several top co-occurrence clusters were reported to appear linked to parvovirus B19, influenza, CMV and Epstein-Barr virus. The study listed 164 TCR beta chains as associated with cytomegalovirus. Some IMGT-functional V segments, including TRBV6-2 and TRBV6-3, could not be distinguished by the 87-base-pair reads and were therefore excluded. In vitro tests confirmed that a few of the cytomegalovirus-associated TCR beta chains recognize cytomegalovirus antigens. According to a later genetic analysis, donors in an Asian-associated ancestry cluster had fewer N-insertions in productive TCRs than the approximately 630-donor mean. Linkage disequilibrium might explain the correlated functional status among segregating V segments, but an unknown experimental factor could not be excluded. The presence/absence analyses assumed that sequencing depth was roughly uniform across donors, and that assumption may not be true. In a later analysis, most CMV-associated TCR beta chains were found to appear HLA-restricted, with HLA associations seemingly driven largely by CMV exposure. A further reported finding was that TCR beta sequences accurately predicted the HLA-A and HLA-B alleles for most subjects in the first cohort. In this cohort, only TCR beta chains were sequenced, and detectable features were limited by the absence of alpha or paired-chain data. The authors suggested that the approach could potentially be extended to other disease states and immunological phenotypes. For the cohort, immune exposure information was limited to CMV serostatus. The sequencing pipeline was judged likely to have produced a cluster of highly shared sequence variants as a technical artifact. In a later analysis, TCR association rates were found to vary across HLA loci, with the most associated TCRs seen for DRB1 alleles and the fewest for HLA-C alleles. HLA typing was unavailable for some donors at each locus, so association tests used only the typed subset. The classifier was reported to diagnose cytomegalovirus status with high specificity and sensitivity in both the original cohort and the validation cohort. Because counts were too low, some 17 rarely observed V segments, including chromosome 9 orphons, were excluded from the earlier analysis of some 590 of the donors. A later genetic analysis associated a missense DCLRE1C variant with V-gene and J-gene trimming of TCR beta chains, and an independent cohort replicated the association. In a later analysis, about 17,000 TCR beta sequences were associated with specific HLA alleles at a false discovery rate of 0.05. In an earlier analysis of approximately 590 of the donors, most TCR beta V segments were observed in productive rearrangements about 87% or about 30% of the time, broadly matching IMGT annotations. While some public TCRs were present in many individuals, most TCR sequences turned up only very rarely across donors. A later analysis found that HLA-associated TCR beta chains were more clonally expanded and had lower generation probabilities than equally common non-associated chains.

Input material: PBMCs. The receptor's source is a woman aged 40 to 50 in good health and CMV-seropositive. The receptor chain draws on TRBV28 and TRBJ2-7, and 9 junction bases match TRBD2. The nucleotides read TGTGCCAGCAGCCTTAGCGGGAGTATCTACGAGCAGTACTTC. This codes for CASSLSGSIYEQYF.